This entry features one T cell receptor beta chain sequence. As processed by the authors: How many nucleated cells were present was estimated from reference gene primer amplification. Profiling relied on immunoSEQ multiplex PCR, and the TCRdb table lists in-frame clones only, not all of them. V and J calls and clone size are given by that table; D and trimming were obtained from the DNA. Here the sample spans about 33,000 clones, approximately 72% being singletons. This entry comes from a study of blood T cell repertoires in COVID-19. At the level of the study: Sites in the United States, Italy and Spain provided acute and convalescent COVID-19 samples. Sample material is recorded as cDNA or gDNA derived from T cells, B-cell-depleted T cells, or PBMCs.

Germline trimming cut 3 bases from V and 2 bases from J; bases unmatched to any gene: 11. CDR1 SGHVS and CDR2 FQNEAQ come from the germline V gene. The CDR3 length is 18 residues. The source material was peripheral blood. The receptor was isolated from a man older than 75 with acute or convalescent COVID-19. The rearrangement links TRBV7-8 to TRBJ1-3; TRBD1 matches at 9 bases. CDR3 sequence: CASSLASRDRVAGNTIYF. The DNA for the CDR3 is TGTGCCAGCAGCTTGGCGTCCCGGGACAGGGTTGCTGGAAACACCATATATTTT.